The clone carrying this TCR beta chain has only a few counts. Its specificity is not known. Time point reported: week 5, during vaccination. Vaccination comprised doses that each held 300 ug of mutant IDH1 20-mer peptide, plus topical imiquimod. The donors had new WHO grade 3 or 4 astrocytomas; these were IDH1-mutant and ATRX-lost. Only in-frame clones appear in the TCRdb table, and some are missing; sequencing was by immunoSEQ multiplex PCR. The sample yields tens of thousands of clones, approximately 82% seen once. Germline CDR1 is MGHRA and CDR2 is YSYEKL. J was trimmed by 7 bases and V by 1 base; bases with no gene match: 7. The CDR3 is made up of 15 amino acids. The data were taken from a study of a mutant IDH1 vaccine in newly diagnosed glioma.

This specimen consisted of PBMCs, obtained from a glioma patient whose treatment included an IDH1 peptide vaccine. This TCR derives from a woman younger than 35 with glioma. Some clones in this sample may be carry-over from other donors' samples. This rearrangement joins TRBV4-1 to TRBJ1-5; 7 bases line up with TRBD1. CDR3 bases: TGCGCCAGCAGCCAAGGGGCAGGGGGAGGACAGCCCCAGCATTTT. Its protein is CASSQGAGGGQPQHF.